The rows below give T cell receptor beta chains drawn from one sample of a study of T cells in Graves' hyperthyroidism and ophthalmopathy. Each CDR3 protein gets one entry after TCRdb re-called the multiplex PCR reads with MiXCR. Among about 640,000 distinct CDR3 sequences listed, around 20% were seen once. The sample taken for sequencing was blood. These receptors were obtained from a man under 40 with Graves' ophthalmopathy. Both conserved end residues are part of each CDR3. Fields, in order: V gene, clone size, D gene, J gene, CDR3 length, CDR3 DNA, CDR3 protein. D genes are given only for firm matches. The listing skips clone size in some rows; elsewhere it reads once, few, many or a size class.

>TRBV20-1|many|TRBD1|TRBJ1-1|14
TGCAGTGCTGGTACAGGGGGGCCGAACACTGAAGCTTTCTTT
CSAGTGGPNTEAFF
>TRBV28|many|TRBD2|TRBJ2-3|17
TGTGCCAGCAGTTTAACACTAGCGGGTATTAGCACAGATACGCAGTATTTT
CASSLTLAGISTDTQYF
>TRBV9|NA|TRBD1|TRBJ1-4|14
TGTGCCAGCAGCGCGGACAGGGGAGGTGAAAAACTGTTTTTT
CASSADRGGEKLFF
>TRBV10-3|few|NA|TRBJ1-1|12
TGTGCCATCGGGGGGGGTGGTACTGAAGCTTTCTTT
CAIGGGGTEAFF
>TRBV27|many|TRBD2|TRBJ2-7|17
TGTGCCAGCAGTCAAATTCCCACTAGAGCGGGATCGTACGAGCAGTACTTC
CASSQIPTRAGSYEQYF
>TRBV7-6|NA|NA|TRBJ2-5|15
TGTGCCAGCAGCTCCTCGGGGGCAAACCAAGAGACCCAGTACTTC
CASSSSGANQETQYF
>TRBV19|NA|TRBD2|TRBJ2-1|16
TGTGCCAGTAGCATTTCACTAGCGGGAGGGCCCGATGAGCAGTTCTTC
CASSISLAGGPDEQFF
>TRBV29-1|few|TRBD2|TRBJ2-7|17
TGCAGCGTTTCGTCTGGCGCATGGGGACTAGGTGTTTGGGAGCAGTACTTC
CSVSSGAWGLGVWEQYF
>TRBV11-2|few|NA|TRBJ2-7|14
TGTGCCAGCAGCTGGTACACGGGATCCTACGAGCAGTACTTC
CASSWYTGSYEQYF
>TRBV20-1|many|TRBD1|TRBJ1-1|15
TGCAGTGCTAGGCCCTCTGGACAGGTGAACACTGAAGCTTTCTTT
CSARPSGQVNTEAFF
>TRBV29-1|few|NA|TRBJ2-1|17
TGCAGCGTTGTAAAATCGGGGATCCGCCGCTCCTACAATGAGCAGTTCTTC
CSVVKSGIRRSYNEQFF
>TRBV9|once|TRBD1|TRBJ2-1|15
TGTGCCAGCAGCTCGATGGGCAGGGGGCTTAATGAGCAGTTCTTC
CASSSMGRGLNEQFF
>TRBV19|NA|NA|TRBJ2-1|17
TGTGCCAGTACCTTAAACCCCCCGGCAAGCTCCTACAATGAGCAGTTCTTC
CASTLNPPASSYNEQFF
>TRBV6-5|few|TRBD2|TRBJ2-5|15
TGTGCCAGCAGTTACTCGACTAGCGGGAAGGAGACCCAGTACTTC
CASSYSTSGKETQYF
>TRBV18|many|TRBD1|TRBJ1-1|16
TGTGCCAGCTCACCGACACAGGGGAGTGGGTACACTGAAGCTTTCTTT
CASSPTQGSGYTEAFF
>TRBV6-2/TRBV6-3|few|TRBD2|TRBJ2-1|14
TGTGCCAGCAGTCGAGTGACAGCGGGGCTTTGGCAGTTCTTC
CASSRVTAGLWQFF
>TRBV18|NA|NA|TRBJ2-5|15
TGTGCCAGCTCACCACTGGAGGGGGCGCGGGAGACCCAGTACTTC
CASSPLEGARETQYF
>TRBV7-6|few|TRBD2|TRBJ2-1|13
TGTGCCAGCAGCTTCAGAGCGGGAAGGGAGCAGTTCTTC
CASSFRAGREQFF
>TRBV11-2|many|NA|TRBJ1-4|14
TGTGCCAGCAGCCAAGGGTGGGAGAAGGAAAAACTGTTTTTT
CASSQGWEKEKLFF
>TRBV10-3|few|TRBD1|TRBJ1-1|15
TGTGCCATCAGTGACCGGACAGGGGCTAACACTGAAGCTTTCTTT
CAISDRTGANTEAFF
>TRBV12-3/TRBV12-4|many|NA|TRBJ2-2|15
TGTGCCAGCAAGGGGCCCGCAGTGAACACCGGGGAGCTGTTTTTT
CASKGPAVNTGELFF
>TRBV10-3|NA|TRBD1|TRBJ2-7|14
TGTGCCATCAAACGAAATGGACAGGGCGGCGAGCAGTACTTC
CAIKRNGQGGEQYF